This T cell receptor (beta chain) was obtained from a study of T cell responses to AZD1222 COVID-19 vaccine. Study summary: Second doses at about 4 or about 12 weeks were pooled. Study results and caveats: At 160-218 and 743-854, vaccine-associated CD4 TCRs were dominant, and they spanned spike. Donors skewed white British and female; clonal diversity was possibly underestimated.

The table came from immunoSEQ multiplex PCR; TCRdb's copy has only in-frame clones and leaves some out. The sample carries more than 35,000 clones, over 80% recorded once. Germline V CDR1 and CDR2: LGHNA, YSLEER. The CDR3 covers 17 residues. V lost 0 bases and J lost 2; bases outside the gene matches: 7. Concerning this clone: No antigen is known for it.

The sequence was obtained from an adult in good health. This chain uses TRBV4-3 with TRBJ2-1; 7 positions match TRBD2. Sequenced material: peripheral blood, taken on day 0 of AZD1222 vaccination. The CDR3 sequence: CASSQDLGGGTYNEQFF. The CDR3 nucleotides are TGCGCCAGCAGCCAAGATCTTGGGGGGGGGACCTACAATGAGCAGTTCTTC.